These T cell receptor beta chains were read from a single sample in a study of control samples from healthy donors and cancer patients. The data were produced by immunoSEQ multiplex PCR, yet TCRdb's version contains in-frame clones alone and is incomplete. The sample holds approximately 120,000 clones, more than 85% seen once. The material sequenced was blood. The receptors shown here come from a man aged 18 to 29 in good health. Both conserved end residues are part of each CDR3. Each record gives: J gene, clone size, D gene, V gene, CDR3 protein, CDR3 DNA. D genes are given only for firm matches. Size tells how often a clone was seen (once, few, many) or the class of an expanded clone, and some rows leave it out.

J gene: TRBJ2-4
clone size: few
D gene: NA
V gene: TRBV5-1
CDR3 protein: CASSVQSDRGNIQYF
CDR3 DNA: TGCGCCAGCAGCGTCCAGTCGGACCGAGGGAACATTCAGTACTTC

J gene: TRBJ2-3
clone size: NA
D gene: NA
V gene: TRBV6-1
CDR3 protein: CASSETMDTQYF
CDR3 DNA: TGTGCCAGCAGTGAAACTATGGATACGCAGTATTTT

J gene: TRBJ2-7
clone size: NA
D gene: NA
V gene: TRBV4-1
CDR3 protein: CASSHSGTRSYEQYF
CDR3 DNA: TGCGCCAGCAGCCATTCCGGGACCCGCTCCTACGAGCAGTACTTC

J gene: TRBJ2-1
clone size: NA
D gene: TRBD2
V gene: TRBV19
CDR3 protein: CASSMREGLYNEQFF
CDR3 DNA: TGTGCCAGTAGTATGCGGGAGGGACTCTACAATGAGCAGTTCTTC

J gene: TRBJ2-1
clone size: NA
D gene: TRBD2
V gene: TRBV25-1
CDR3 protein: CASSSTSATYNEQFF
CDR3 DNA: TGTGCCAGCAGTTCGACTAGCGCAACCTACAATGAGCAGTTCTTC

J gene: TRBJ1-4
clone size: NA
D gene: TRBD1
V gene: TRBV30
CDR3 protein: CAWSLRGRDSREKLFF
CDR3 DNA: TGTGCCTGGAGTCTTAGAGGGAGGGACAGTCGTGAAAAACTGTTTTTT

J gene: TRBJ2-5
clone size: NA
D gene: NA
V gene: TRBV5-1
CDR3 protein: CASSPNSIEGFETQYF
CDR3 DNA: TGCGCCAGCAGCCCAAATTCCATAGAGGGCTTCGAGACCCAGTACTTC

J gene: TRBJ2-2
clone size: once
D gene: TRBD1
V gene: TRBV24-1
CDR3 protein: CAAKTGENTGELFF
CDR3 DNA: TGTGCCGCCAAGACAGGGGAGAACACCGGGGAGCTGTTTTTT

J gene: TRBJ2-3
clone size: once
D gene: NA
V gene: TRBV7-3
CDR3 protein: CASSLTPGGMGGDTQYF
CDR3 DNA: TGTGCCAGCAGCTTAACCCCAGGCGGGATGGGAGGAGATACGCAGTATTTT

J gene: TRBJ1-5
clone size: few
D gene: TRBD1
V gene: TRBV27
CDR3 protein: CASSLNRGQPQHF
CDR3 DNA: TGTGCCAGCAGCCTCAACAGGGGTCAGCCCCAGCATTTT

J gene: TRBJ2-1
clone size: NA
D gene: TRBD1
V gene: TRBV7-9
CDR3 protein: CASSLADRVEQFF
CDR3 DNA: TGTGCCAGCAGCTTAGCCGACAGGGTAGAGCAGTTCTTC

J gene: TRBJ1-2
clone size: NA
D gene: TRBD1
V gene: TRBV7-9
CDR3 protein: CASEDLIGTASRPYGYTF
CDR3 DNA: TGTGCCAGCGAAGATTTAATAGGGACAGCCTCCCGCCCGTATGGCTACACCTTC

J gene: TRBJ1-1
clone size: NA
D gene: NA
V gene: TRBV5-1
CDR3 protein: CASSLGDTEAFF
CDR3 DNA: TGCGCCAGCAGCTTGGGGGACACTGAAGCTTTCTTT

J gene: TRBJ2-7
clone size: NA
D gene: NA
V gene: TRBV7-2
CDR3 protein: CASSPAVGYEQYF
CDR3 DNA: TGTGCCAGCAGCCCTGCTGTGGGCTACGAGCAGTACTTC

J gene: TRBJ2-3
clone size: NA
D gene: NA
V gene: TRBV27
CDR3 protein: CASSLQPRPTDTQYF
CDR3 DNA: TGTGCCAGCAGTTTACAACCCAGGCCCACAGATACGCAGTATTTT

J gene: TRBJ2-1
clone size: NA
D gene: NA
V gene: TRBV11-1
CDR3 protein: CASSLSGLLNEQFF
CDR3 DNA: TGTGCCAGCAGCTTATCCGGTTTACTCAATGAGCAGTTCTTC

J gene: TRBJ2-2
clone size: NA
D gene: NA
V gene: TRBV19
CDR3 protein: CATTGGYTGELFF
CDR3 DNA: TGTGCCACAACTGGGGGATACACCGGGGAGCTGTTTTTT

J gene: TRBJ2-7
clone size: NA
D gene: NA
V gene: TRBV19
CDR3 protein: CASKSRDEQYF
CDR3 DNA: TGTGCCAGTAAGTCCCGGGACGAGCAGTACTTC

J gene: TRBJ1-3
clone size: NA
D gene: NA
V gene: TRBV7-2
CDR3 protein: CASKGRGVPGNTIYF
CDR3 DNA: TGTGCCAGCAAGGGGAGAGGGGTCCCTGGAAACACCATATATTTT

J gene: TRBJ1-1
clone size: NA
D gene: NA
V gene: TRBV27
CDR3 protein: CASSVRGRAFF
CDR3 DNA: TGTGCCAGCAGTGTCAGGGGTCGAGCTTTCTTT

J gene: TRBJ2-7
clone size: NA
D gene: NA
V gene: TRBV10-3
CDR3 protein: CAISRSTHEQYF
CDR3 DNA: TGTGCCATCAGCAGGAGTACCCACGAGCAGTACTTC

J gene: TRBJ1-2
clone size: NA
D gene: NA
V gene: TRBV10-3
CDR3 protein: CAIGAGVDNYGYTF
CDR3 DNA: TGTGCCATCGGAGCAGGGGTGGATAACTATGGCTACACCTTC

J gene: TRBJ2-3
clone size: NA
D gene: TRBD2
V gene: TRBV11-1
CDR3 protein: CASSRLAGISTDTQYF
CDR3 DNA: TGTGCCAGCAGCCGACTAGCGGGAATTAGCACAGATACGCAGTATTTT

J gene: TRBJ2-1
clone size: NA
D gene: NA
V gene: TRBV24-1
CDR3 protein: CATSDLQGEQFF
CDR3 DNA: TGTGCCACCAGTGATTTGCAGGGTGAGCAGTTCTTC

J gene: TRBJ1-1
clone size: NA
D gene: TRBD1
V gene: TRBV19
CDR3 protein: CASAKDRDTEAFF
CDR3 DNA: TGTGCCAGTGCTAAGGACAGGGACACTGAAGCTTTCTTT

J gene: TRBJ2-3
clone size: NA
D gene: NA
V gene: TRBV7-2
CDR3 protein: CASSPPADTQYF
CDR3 DNA: TGTGCCAGCAGCCCCCCCGCAGATACGCAGTATTTT

J gene: TRBJ2-7
clone size: NA
D gene: TRBD1
V gene: TRBV14
CDR3 protein: CASSQGQGVYEQYF
CDR3 DNA: TGTGCCAGCAGCCAAGGACAGGGGGTCTACGAGCAGTACTTC

J gene: TRBJ2-3
clone size: NA
D gene: TRBD2
V gene: TRBV29-1
CDR3 protein: CSVPYGGDTQYF
CDR3 DNA: TGCAGCGTTCCCTACGGGGGGGATACGCAGTATTTT

J gene: TRBJ1-6
clone size: NA
D gene: NA
V gene: TRBV14
CDR3 protein: CASSQTRQPGFSPLHF
CDR3 DNA: TGTGCCAGCAGCCAAACAAGACAGCCTGGTTTTTCACCCCTCCACTTT

J gene: TRBJ1-1
clone size: NA
D gene: NA
V gene: TRBV9
CDR3 protein: CASSPSGTEAFF
CDR3 DNA: TGTGCCAGCAGCCCCTCGGGGACTGAAGCTTTCTTT

J gene: TRBJ2-4
clone size: NA
D gene: NA
V gene: TRBV19
CDR3 protein: CASSMAAVGGIQYF
CDR3 DNA: TGTGCCAGTAGTATGGCGGCAGTGGGGGGCATTCAGTACTTC

J gene: TRBJ2-1
clone size: once
D gene: TRBD1
V gene: TRBV12-5
CDR3 protein: CASGPPGTGPYNEQFF
CDR3 DNA: TGTGCTAGTGGACCCCCCGGGACAGGGCCGTACAATGAGCAGTTCTTC

J gene: TRBJ2-7
clone size: NA
D gene: NA
V gene: TRBV28
CDR3 protein: CASSPGHQSNYEQYF
CDR3 DNA: TGTGCCAGCAGTCCGGGGCATCAATCGAACTACGAGCAGTACTTC

J gene: TRBJ1-4
clone size: once
D gene: NA
V gene: TRBV4-3
CDR3 protein: CASSQDPGISTNEKLFF
CDR3 DNA: TGCGCCAGCAGCCAAGACCCAGGGATATCAACTAATGAAAAACTGTTTTTT

J gene: TRBJ1-5
clone size: NA
D gene: NA
V gene: TRBV12-3/TRBV12-4
CDR3 protein: CASSYGGQPQHF
CDR3 DNA: TGTGCCAGCAGTTACGGCGGACAGCCCCAGCATTTT

J gene: TRBJ2-7
clone size: NA
D gene: TRBD2
V gene: TRBV7-9
CDR3 protein: CASSQGREGPYEQYF
CDR3 DNA: TGTGCCAGCAGCCAAGGGAGGGAGGGACCCTACGAGCAGTACTTC

J gene: TRBJ1-2
clone size: once
D gene: NA
V gene: TRBV24-1
CDR3 protein: CATSPSPKDYGYTF
CDR3 DNA: TGTGCCACCAGTCCCAGCCCGAAAGACTATGGCTACACCTTC